A selection of T cell receptor beta chains follows, all from one sample in a study of blood T cell repertoires in COVID-19. Clones were read by immunoSEQ multiplex PCR, and TCRdb kept only the in-frame ones, dropping some. The sample records a few hundred thousand clones, more than 65% being singletons. Sequences were obtained from peripheral blood. Source of these receptors: a person aged 65 to 79 with COVID-19, enrolled during active disease. CDR3s include the opening cysteine and the closing phenylalanine or tryptophan. A D gene is named only where the DNA matches it firmly. Size values are once, few and many counts, or a class for expanded clones, and some rows have none.

cdr3_nt cdr3_aa j_call d_call v_call cdr3_length clone_size
TGTGCCAGCAGCTTAGCGTTCCCGGGAAATGGCTACACCTTC CASSLAFPGNGYTF TRBJ1-2 . TRBV7-9 14 .
TGTGCCAGCAGCGCACGACTACCCGTTGGGACCGGGGAGCTGTTTTTT CASSARLPVGTGELFF TRBJ2-2 . TRBV9 16 few
TGTGCCAGTAGTCCCACAGGGCCCAGCTCTGGAAACACCATATATTTT CASSPTGPSSGNTIYF TRBJ1-3 . TRBV19 16 few
TGTGCCAGCAGCGTAGATGGTCAGGGGAGCACAGATACGCAGTATTTT CASSVDGQGSTDTQYF TRBJ2-3 . TRBV9 16 .
TGTGCCAGCAGCTCAAGGGGGTATGGCTACACCTTC CASSSRGYGYTF TRBJ1-2 . TRBV11-3 12 .
TGCGCCAGCAGCCGATCCCCGGGAGCGGGGAATGAGCAGTTCTTC CASSRSPGAGNEQFF TRBJ2-1 TRBD2 TRBV5-1 15 .
TGCAGTGCTGTTCCCGGCACTGAAGCTTTCTTT CSAVPGTEAFF TRBJ1-1 . TRBV20-1 11 .
TGTGCCAGCAGTATGTATTTAGCTTCCACAGATACGCAGTATTTT CASSMYLASTDTQYF TRBJ2-3 . TRBV6-5 15 .
TGTGCCAGTAGTATAGGGGGGACAGTCTACGAGCAGTACTTC CASSIGGTVYEQYF TRBJ2-7 TRBD1 TRBV19 14 .
TGTGCCAGCAGACGACAGGGAGGATCTGAAGCTTTCTTT CASRRQGGSEAFF TRBJ1-1 TRBD1 TRBV5-6 13 .
TGTGCCAGCCACAGGCCCAATCAGCCCCAGCATTTT CASHRPNQPQHF TRBJ1-5 . TRBV28 12 .
TGTGCCAGCTCAACCAGGGGGACAGGGGGGCTCGAGCAGTACTTC CASSTRGTGGLEQYF TRBJ2-7 TRBD1 TRBV18 15 .
TGTGCCAGCAGGTCACTAGCGGGAGTGTATCAAGATACGCAGTATTTT CASRSLAGVYQDTQYF TRBJ2-3 TRBD2 TRBV28 16 .
TGTGCCAGCAGTTCCGGGGGTTGGTACAATGAGCAGTTCTTC CASSSGGWYNEQFF TRBJ2-1 . TRBV27 14 .
TGTGCCAGTAGTATATCCCAGGGACAGAGCTATGGCTACACCTTC CASSISQGQSYGYTF TRBJ1-2 TRBD1 TRBV19 15 .
TGTGCCAGCAGCCAGCAGACAGGGGGTAATTCACCCCTCCACTTT CASSQQTGGNSPLHF TRBJ1-6 TRBD1 TRBV7-6 15 once
TGTGCCAGCAGCTTGGGTAGTGTCTACACCTTC CASSLGSVYTF TRBJ1-2 . TRBV5-8 11 .